Sequencing of this T cell receptor beta chain was carried out in a study of a mutant IDH1 vaccine in newly diagnosed glioma. In the study overall: The treated group averaged approximately 38 years old and was roughly 60% male, about 40% female.

Documented time point: week 11, during vaccination. Each vaccine dose was 300 ug of mutant IDH1 20-mer peptide, with topical imiquimod. Measured with immunoSEQ multiplex PCR; TCRdb has only the in-frame clones, and not every one. The repertoire holds over 95,000 clones, with 85% to 90% as singletons. Note on this clone: Its antigen is undetermined.

Germline assignment: CDR1 MNHEY and CDR2 SMNVEV (reference sequence). Trimming shortened V by 6 bases and J by 6 bases, and 11 bases separated the two germline ends. The length of the CDR3 is 13 residues. This clonotype was sampled from a woman in her fifties or sixties with glioma. The V and J genes are TRBV27 and TRBJ1-4; D is perhaps TRBD1 (6 bases). The sample consisted of PBMCs, taken from a glioma patient whose treatment included an IDH1 peptide vaccine. The CDR3 sequence is CASRQGAHEKLFF. The DNA of the CDR3 is TGTGCCAGCAGACAGGGAGCCCATGAAAAACTGTTTTTT.